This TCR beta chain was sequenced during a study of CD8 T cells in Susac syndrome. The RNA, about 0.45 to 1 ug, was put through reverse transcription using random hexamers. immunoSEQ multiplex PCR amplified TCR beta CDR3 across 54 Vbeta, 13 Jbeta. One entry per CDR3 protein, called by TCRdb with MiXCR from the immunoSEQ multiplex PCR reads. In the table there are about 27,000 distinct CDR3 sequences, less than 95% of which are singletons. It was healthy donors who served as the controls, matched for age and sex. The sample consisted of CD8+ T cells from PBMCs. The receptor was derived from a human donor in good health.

The CDR3 DNA reads TGTGCCAGCAGCTTGACCGGGACAGGGAATGAAAAACTGTTTTTT. It translates to CASSLTGTGNEKLFF. The V and J genes are TRBV7-2 and TRBJ1-4; 9 nucleotides line up with TRBD1. After removal of 3 bases from V and 5 bases from J, the junction contained 4 bases not matched to a gene. The CDR3 runs to 15 residues. Germline V gives CDR1 SGHTA, CDR2 FQGNSA.